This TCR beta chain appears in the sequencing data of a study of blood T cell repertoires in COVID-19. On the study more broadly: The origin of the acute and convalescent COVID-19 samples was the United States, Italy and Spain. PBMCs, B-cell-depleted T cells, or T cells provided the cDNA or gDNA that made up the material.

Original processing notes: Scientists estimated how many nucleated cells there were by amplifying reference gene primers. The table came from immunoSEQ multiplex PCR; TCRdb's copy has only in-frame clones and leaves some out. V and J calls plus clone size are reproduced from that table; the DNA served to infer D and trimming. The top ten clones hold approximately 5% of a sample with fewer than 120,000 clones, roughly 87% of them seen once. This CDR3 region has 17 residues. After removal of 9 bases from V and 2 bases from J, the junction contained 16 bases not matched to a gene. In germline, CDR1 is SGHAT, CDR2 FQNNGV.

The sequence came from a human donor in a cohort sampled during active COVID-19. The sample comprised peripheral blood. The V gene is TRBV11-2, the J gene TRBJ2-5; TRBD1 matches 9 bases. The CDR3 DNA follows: TGTGCCAGTTCGCCGGGACAGGGCGGATATGCGCAAGAGACCCAGTACTTC. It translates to CASSPGQGGYAQETQYF.